A selection of T cell receptor beta chains follows, all from one sample in a study of T-cell reconstitution after alpha-beta-depleted transplantation in children. TCRdb recomputed calls from the PCR reads with MiXCR, one row per CDR3 protein. The sample lists about 300,000 distinct CDR3 sequences; nearly 8% were seen once. The specimen was peripheral blood, collected 360 days after TCRalphabeta/CD19-depleted stem cell transplant. The origin of the receptors is a female patient aged 2-15 years who had a stem cell transplant for Fanconi anemia, so the T cells may come from the graft donor. The conserved cysteine and the conserved F or W are not part of the CDR3 here.

CDR3 protein	V gene
ASSFGGVAGANVLT	TRBV28
ASSLALGTAQETQY	TRBV7-6
ASSLKRGTDTQY	TRBV5-1
ATSGRGTSGTDTQY	TRBV24-1
ASSPPGDSAAYEQY	TRBV4-2
ATSRGTGTSNHEQF	TRBV15
ASSERGLTDTQY	TRBV6-4
ASSPDGVHYGYT	TRBV7-2
ASSPRTSGGASGELF	TRBV12-3/TRBV12-4
SVEPGLAGGPGETQY	TRBV29-1
ASSLHYEQF	TRBV19
ASSYGGAGELF	TRBV6-5
ASSLTPKGGAF	TRBV7-2
ASSLEGLAADTQY	TRBV5-5
ANTQLLFDRGLLSRNEKLF	TRBV6-1
SVGNSYEQY	TRBV29-1
ASTGDRDTEAF	TRBV6-1
ASSLDGSVTEAF	TRBV5-4
ASSPRQGVAF	TRBV7-8
ASSLLGPNQPQH	TRBV6-5
ATSDLTGGSYNEQF	TRBV24-1
ATSPTDSFYTGELF	TRBV15
ASSIGGVNQPQH	TRBV3-1
ASSDGLAGDNEQF	TRBV6-4
ASSQPPGGRETQY	TRBV3-1
ASSPTSGGYNEQF	TRBV7-2
ASSRTGPMDIQY	TRBV12-3/TRBV12-4